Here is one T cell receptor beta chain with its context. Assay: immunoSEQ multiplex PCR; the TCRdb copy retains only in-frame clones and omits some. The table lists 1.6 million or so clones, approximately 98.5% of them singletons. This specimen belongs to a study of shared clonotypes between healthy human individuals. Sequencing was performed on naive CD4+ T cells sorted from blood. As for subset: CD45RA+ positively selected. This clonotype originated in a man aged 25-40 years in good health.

DNA for the CDR3: TGTGCCAGCTCACCAGCCAGGCAAGAGACCCAGTACTTC. Translated: CASSPARQETQYF. V is TRBV18 and J is TRBJ2-5; D ambiguous. Germline V lookup: CDR1 KGHSH, CDR2 LQKENI. CDR3 length: 13 residues. The V and J ends lost 2 bases and 2 bases respectively, with 6 bases between them.